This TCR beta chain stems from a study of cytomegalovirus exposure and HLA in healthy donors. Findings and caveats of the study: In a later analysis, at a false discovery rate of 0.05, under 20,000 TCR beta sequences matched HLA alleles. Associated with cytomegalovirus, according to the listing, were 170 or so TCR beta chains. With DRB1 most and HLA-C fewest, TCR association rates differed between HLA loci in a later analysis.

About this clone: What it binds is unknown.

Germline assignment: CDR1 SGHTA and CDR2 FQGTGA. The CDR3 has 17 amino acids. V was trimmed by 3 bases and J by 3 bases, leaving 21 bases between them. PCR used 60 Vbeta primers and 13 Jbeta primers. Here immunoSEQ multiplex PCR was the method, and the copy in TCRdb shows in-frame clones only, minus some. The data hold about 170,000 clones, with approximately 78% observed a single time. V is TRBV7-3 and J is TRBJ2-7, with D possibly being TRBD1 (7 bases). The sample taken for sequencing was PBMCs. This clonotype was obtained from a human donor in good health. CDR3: CASSLYRPHQGGYEQYF. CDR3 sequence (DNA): TGTGCCAGCAGCTTGTACAGGCCCCACCAGGGGGGCTACGAGCAGTACTTC.